The sequence of this T cell receptor beta chain was determined in a study of blood T cell repertoires in COVID-19 (dated by TCRdb to about 2020). Background for the entire study: Samples covering the acute and convalescent phases of COVID-19 were provided by collaborators in the United States, Italy and Spain. The prospective study material was composed of cDNA or gDNA derived from T cells, B-cell-depleted T cells, or PBMCs. Deeply sampled blood TCRbeta repertoires from subjects exposed to, actively infected with, or recovered from COVID-19 were included in the dataset. The repertoires were made available in a free public database intended to serve as a resource for research on the immune response to SARS-CoV-2. The samples were drawn from the first 160 participants of the ongoing ImmuneRACE study and from some 1,300 subjects provided by 6 global collaborators. The sample metadata nearly always contained a de-identified subject ID, COVID-19 status, age in years and sex. HLA class I and class II types, where available, came from metadata supplied by the sample provider rather than from assay-based typing. On the study overall, not on this receptor specifically: Clinical and demographic metadata were provided uncurated, with the amount varying by source and participant.

TCRbeta CDR3 regions were amplified from genomic DNA using the immunoSEQ Assay, a bias-controlled multiplex PCR. The original pipeline was this. The number of nucleated cells in each sample was estimated by amplification of reference gene primers within the assay. Sequence reads were collapsed and filtered to measure the absolute abundance of every unique TCRbeta CDR3 rearrangement. For each sample, productive Simpson clonality was calculated as the square root of Simpson's diversity index across productive rearrangements. TCRdb took this table from immuneACCESS and kept in-frame rearrangements with V and J called. Such tables lack part of the clones; where checked against another copy, unresolved V genes explain under half of the gap, and the rest is unexplained. The D gene and trimming were derived from the DNA, and the V and J assignments and clone size from that table. This sample lists about 120,000 clones; 87% were detected once. Roughly 29% of the sample is held by the ten biggest clonotypes.

Collaborating institutions collected whole blood in K2EDTA tubes following their own protocols. For TCRbeta analysis, collaborators shipped samples in one of three forms: frozen whole blood, isolated PBMCs, or DNA extracted from either of those sample types. CDR3 length: 15 amino acids, cysteine to phenylalanine. Only the CDR3 DNA is retained, 45 bases long and in frame from the first base. Trimming costs V 0 bases and J 4 bases, and their ends lie 12 bases apart. The germline V gene encodes CDR1 SGDLS and CDR2 YYNGEE. A word on this clone: What this receptor recognizes is not known. No much larger clone is present one base from it, and per-base qualities are unavailable.

This TCR was sampled from a woman aged 65 to 85 with acute or convalescent COVID-19. Recombination connected TRBV9 to TRBJ2-3, with a weak D call of TRBD1 (6 bases match). Sequences were obtained from peripheral blood. The DNA sequence is given as TGTGCCAGCAGCGTAGCGGGGACATTGTCAGATACGCAGTATTTT. Its amino acids are CASSVAGTLSDTQYF.